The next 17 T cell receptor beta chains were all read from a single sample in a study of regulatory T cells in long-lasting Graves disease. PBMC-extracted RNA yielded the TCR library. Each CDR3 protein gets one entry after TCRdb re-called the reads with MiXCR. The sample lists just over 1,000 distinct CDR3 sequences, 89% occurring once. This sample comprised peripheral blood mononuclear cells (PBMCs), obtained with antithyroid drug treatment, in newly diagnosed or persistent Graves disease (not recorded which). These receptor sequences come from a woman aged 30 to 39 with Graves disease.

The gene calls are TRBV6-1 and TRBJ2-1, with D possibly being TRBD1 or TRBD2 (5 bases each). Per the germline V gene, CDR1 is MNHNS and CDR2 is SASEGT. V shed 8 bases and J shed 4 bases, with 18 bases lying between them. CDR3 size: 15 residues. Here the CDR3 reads CASPKGEMGYNEQFF. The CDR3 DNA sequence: TGTGCCAGCCCAAAAGGGGAGATGGGGTACAATGAGCAGTTCTTC.

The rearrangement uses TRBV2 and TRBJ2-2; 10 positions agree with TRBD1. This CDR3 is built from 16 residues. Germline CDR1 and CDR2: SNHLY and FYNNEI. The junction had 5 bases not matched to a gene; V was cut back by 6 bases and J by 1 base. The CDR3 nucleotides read TGTGCCAGCAGAACCGGGACAGGGGAGAACACCGGGGAGCTGTTTTTT. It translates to CASRTGTGENTGELFF.

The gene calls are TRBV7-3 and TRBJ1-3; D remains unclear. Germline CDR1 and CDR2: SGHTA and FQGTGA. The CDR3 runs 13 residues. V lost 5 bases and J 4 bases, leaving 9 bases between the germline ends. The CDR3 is CASSPFDGNTIYF. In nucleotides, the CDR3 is TGTGCCAGCAGCCCTTTCGACGGAAACACCATATATTTT.

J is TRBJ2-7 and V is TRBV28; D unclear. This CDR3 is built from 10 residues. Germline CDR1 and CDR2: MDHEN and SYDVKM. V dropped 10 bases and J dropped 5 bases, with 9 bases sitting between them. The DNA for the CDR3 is TGTGCCACCTTCCGTAACGAGCAGTACTTC. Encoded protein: CATFRNEQYF.

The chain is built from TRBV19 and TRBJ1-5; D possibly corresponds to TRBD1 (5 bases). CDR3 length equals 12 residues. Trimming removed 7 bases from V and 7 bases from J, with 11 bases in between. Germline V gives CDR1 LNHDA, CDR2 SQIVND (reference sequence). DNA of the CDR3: TGTGCCAGTAACCAGGGCTGGCAGCCCCAGCATTTT. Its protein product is CASNQGWQPQHF.

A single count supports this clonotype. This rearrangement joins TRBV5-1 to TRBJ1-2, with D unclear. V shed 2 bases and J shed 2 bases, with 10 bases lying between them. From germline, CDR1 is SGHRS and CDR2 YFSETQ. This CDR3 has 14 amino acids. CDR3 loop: CASSLSPGNYGYTF. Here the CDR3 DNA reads TGCGCCAGCAGCTTATCGCCCGGGAACTATGGCTACACCTTC.

This CDR3 reads CASSVLGGEYNEKLFF. CDR3 nucleotide sequence: TGTGCCAGCAGTGTCCTCGGTGGGGAGTATAATGAAAAACTGTTTTTT. The J gene is TRBJ1-4, the V gene TRBV6-1, with D unresolved. CDR1 and CDR2 from the germline V gene are MNHNS and SASEGT. The CDR3 sequence is 16 residues long. Trimming removed 4 bases from V and 4 bases from J, with 16 bases in between.

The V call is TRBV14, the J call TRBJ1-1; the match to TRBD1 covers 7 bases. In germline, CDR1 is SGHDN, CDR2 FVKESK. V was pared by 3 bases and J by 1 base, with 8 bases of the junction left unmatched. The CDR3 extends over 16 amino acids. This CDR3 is CASSQPTGSRNTEAFF. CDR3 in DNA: TGTGCCAGCAGCCAGCCGACAGGGTCGAGGAACACTGAAGCTTTCTTT.

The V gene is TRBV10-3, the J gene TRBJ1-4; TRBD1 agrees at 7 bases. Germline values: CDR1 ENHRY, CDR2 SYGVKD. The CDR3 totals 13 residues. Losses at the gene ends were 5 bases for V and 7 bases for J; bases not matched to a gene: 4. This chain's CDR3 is CAISRDSGEKLFF. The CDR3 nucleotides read TGTGCCATCAGTAGGGACAGCGGTGAAAAACTGTTTTTT.

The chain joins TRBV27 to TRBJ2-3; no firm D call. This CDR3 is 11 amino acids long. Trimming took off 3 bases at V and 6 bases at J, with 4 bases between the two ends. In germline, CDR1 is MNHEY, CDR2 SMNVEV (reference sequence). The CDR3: CASSFSDTQYF. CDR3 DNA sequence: TGTGCCAGCAGTTTCTCTGATACGCAGTATTTT.

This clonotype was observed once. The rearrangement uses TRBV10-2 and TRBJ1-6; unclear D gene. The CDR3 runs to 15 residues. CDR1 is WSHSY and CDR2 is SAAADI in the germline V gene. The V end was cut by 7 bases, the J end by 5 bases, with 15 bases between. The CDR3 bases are TGCGCCAGCACAGCTTCCGGGCCAGATAATTCACCCCTCCACTTT. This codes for CASTASGPDNSPLHF.

CDR3 nucleotides: TGCGCCAGCAGCCCGAACAGGGAGAGGGATGGCTACACCTTC. This codes for CASSPNRERDGYTF. V is TRBV5-1 and J is TRBJ1-2; D is possibly TRBD1 (6 bases). Germline values: CDR1 SGHRS, CDR2 YFSETQ. Trimming removed 4 bases at V and 6 bases at J, with 16 bases between. The CDR3 loop spans 14 amino acids.

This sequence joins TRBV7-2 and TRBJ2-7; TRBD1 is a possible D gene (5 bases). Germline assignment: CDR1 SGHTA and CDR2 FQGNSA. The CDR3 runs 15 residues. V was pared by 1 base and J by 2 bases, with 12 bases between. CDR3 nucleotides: TGTGCCAGCAGCTTAGTAGGTGGACAAGCCTACGAGCAGTACTTC. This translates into CASSLVGGQAYEQYF.

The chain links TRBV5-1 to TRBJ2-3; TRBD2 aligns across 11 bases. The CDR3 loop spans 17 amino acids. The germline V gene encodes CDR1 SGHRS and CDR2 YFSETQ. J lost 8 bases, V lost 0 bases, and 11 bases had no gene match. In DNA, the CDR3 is TGCGCCAGCAGCTTGGGAGGGCTAGCGGGAGGAGAATCTACGCAGTATTTT. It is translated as CASSLGGLAGGESTQYF.

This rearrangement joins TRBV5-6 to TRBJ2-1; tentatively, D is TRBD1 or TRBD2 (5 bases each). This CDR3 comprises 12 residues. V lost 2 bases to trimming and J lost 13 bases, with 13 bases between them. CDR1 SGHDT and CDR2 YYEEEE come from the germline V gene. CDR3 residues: CASSFGTTYQFF. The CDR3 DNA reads TGTGCCAGCAGCTTCGGGACGACGTATCAGTTCTTC. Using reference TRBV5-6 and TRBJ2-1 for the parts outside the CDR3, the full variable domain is DAGVTQSPTHLIKTRGQQVTLRCSPKSGHDTVSWYQQALGQGPQFIFQYYEEEERQRGNFPDRFSGHQFPNYSSELNVNALLLGDSALYLCASSFGTTYQFFGPGTRLTVL.

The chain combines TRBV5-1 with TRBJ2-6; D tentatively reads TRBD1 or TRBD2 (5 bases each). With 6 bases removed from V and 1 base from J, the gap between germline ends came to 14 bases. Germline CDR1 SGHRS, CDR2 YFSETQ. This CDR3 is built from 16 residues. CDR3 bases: TGCGCCAGCACCTGGGGGACCCCTTCTGGGGCCAACGTCCTGACTTTC. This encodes CASTWGTPSGANVLTF.

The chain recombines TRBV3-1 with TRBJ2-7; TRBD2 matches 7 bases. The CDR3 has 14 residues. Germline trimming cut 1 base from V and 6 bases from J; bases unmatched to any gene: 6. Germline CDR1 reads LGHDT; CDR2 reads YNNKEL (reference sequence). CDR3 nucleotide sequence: TGTGCCAGCAGCCAAGGCGGGAGTTTGGTCGAGCAGTACTTC. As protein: CASSQGGSLVEQYF.